The source of this T cell receptor (beta chain) is a study of ipilimumab plus nivolumab after autologous stem cell transplantation. Only in-frame clones appear in the TCRdb table, and some are missing; sequencing was by immunoSEQ multiplex PCR. The sample holds under 2,000 clones; roughly 86% are singletons and the top ten take over 20%. Patients got ipilimumab 1 mg/kg beginning 14 to 28 days post-transplant. This clone showed up just a few times. The source material was PBMCs, sampled in a trial of ipilimumab plus nivolumab as post-transplant consolidation. This receptor was taken from a male donor with multiple myeloma.

The CDR3 coding sequence is TGCGCCAGCAGCTTGGCAGGCGACCTCACAGATACGCAGTATTTT. Its protein is CASSLAGDLTDTQYF. The chain recombines TRBV5-1 with TRBJ2-3; D not resolved. Trimming left V 0 bases short and J 2 bases short, with 10 bases between. Germline-derived CDR1 and CDR2 are SGHRS and YFSETQ. CDR3 length equals 15 residues.